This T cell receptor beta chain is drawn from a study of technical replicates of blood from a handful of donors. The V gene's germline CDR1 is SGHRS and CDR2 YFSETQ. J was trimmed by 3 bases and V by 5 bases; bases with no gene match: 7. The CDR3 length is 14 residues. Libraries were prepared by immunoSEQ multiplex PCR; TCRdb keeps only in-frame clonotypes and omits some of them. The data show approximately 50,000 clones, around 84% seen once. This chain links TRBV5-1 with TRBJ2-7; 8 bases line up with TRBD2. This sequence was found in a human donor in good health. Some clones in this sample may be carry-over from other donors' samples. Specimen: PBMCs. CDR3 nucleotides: TGCGCCAGCAGGTATCGACTAGCGCACTACGAGCAGTACTTC. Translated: CASRYRLAHYEQYF.